This T cell receptor (beta chain) was identified during a study of T cells after yellow fever vaccination (dated by TCRdb to 2018 to 2020). For the wider study: The SMART-Seq v4 Ultra Low Input RNA kit was used to prepare libraries from fractions with low cell numbers. The cohort comprised two healthy male donors, one aged 18 to 30 and one aged 30 to 40 years. Bulk TCR alpha and beta repertoires were sequenced longitudinally to track T-cell clones before and after primary and booster YFV17D yellow fever vaccination. Blood was drawn at multiple timepoints before and after primary and secondary immunization, with bulk PBMC replicates and cell subsets isolated.

TCR cDNA was synthesized by 5'RACE template switching, which introduced a universal primer site and unique molecular identifiers. Priming of cDNA synthesis was performed from both the TCR alpha and TCR beta constant segments. Two PCR steps were used to amplify libraries, with sample barcodes and sequencing adapters being added in the second step. Sequencing of libraries was performed on Illumina HiSeq 2500 (2x100 bp) or NovaSeq (2x150 bp). The authors' pipeline ran thus. Reads were demultiplexed and collapsed into UMI consensus sequences with MIGEC, and V(D)J alignment was performed with MiXCR. Clonotypes responding to the vaccine were identified with edgeR on replicate PBMC samples, with the criteria of FDR below 0.01 and a log2 fold change above 5 up to day 15. CD4 or CD8 identity was assigned to each bulk clonotype according to whether the clonotype was present at higher abundance in the sequenced CD4 repertoire or the sequenced CD8 repertoire. The public sequencing data were trimmed at Q25 with fastp and processed into clonotypes with MiXCR by TCRdb, which kept only in-frame beta chains. Each entry is one CDR3 protein sequence, shown with its most common DNA and genes. The V and J calls here are based on TCRdb, not the publication. This sample comprises approximately 600,000 distinct CDR3 sequences, over 9% of them detected only once. The ten largest clonotypes hold 15% of the sample.

The full study reports these points: The secondary T-cell response was found to be weaker but faster than the primary response, with a peak reached on day 5 rather than on day 15. A small share of clonotypes occurred in both CD4 and CD8 compartments, likely arising from convergent recombination. After the booster, most clones that had expanded after primary vaccination were detected again (about 95% of CD4 and roughly nine tenths of CD8), suggesting broad maintenance of memory. The study included only a couple of donors, which limits how far the findings can be generalized. FACS-sorted repertoires could contain abundant contaminating clonotypes from the bulk population, so computational filtering was required.

This clonotype showed up many times. Its antigen has not been determined. Nothing much larger sits one base from this clone, and base qualities are not available. The treatment or condition label on this specimen signifies: live attenuated yellow fever vaccine strain. At every blood-draw timepoint, two biological replicates of bulk PBMCs were collected. A standard Ficoll-Paque protocol was used to isolate PBMCs from peripheral blood. TriZol was used to extract RNA from bulk PBMCs, from CD4 and CD8 fractions, and from dextramer-positive and dextramer-negative fractions. The junction shows trimming of 6 bases on V and 2 bases on J, plus 14 bases between the germline ends. From the cysteine through the phenylalanine, the CDR3 covers 15 amino acids. The retained sequence is limited to the CDR3, 45 bases, with the frame set at the first base.

The sequence is built from TRBV23-1 and TRBJ2-1, and perhaps TRBD2 as D gene, on 6 matching bases. TRBV23-1 is treated as an ORF (open reading frame) with a function not yet certain. The receptor's source is a man aged 30 to 39 who received the YFV17D yellow fever vaccine. The sequencing used PBMCs, collected on the day of the yellow fever booster vaccination. The CDR3 protein is CASSVGTPTYNEQFF. The nucleotide sequence is given as TGCGCCAGCAGCGTCGGGACTCCGACCTACAATGAGCAGTTCTTC.